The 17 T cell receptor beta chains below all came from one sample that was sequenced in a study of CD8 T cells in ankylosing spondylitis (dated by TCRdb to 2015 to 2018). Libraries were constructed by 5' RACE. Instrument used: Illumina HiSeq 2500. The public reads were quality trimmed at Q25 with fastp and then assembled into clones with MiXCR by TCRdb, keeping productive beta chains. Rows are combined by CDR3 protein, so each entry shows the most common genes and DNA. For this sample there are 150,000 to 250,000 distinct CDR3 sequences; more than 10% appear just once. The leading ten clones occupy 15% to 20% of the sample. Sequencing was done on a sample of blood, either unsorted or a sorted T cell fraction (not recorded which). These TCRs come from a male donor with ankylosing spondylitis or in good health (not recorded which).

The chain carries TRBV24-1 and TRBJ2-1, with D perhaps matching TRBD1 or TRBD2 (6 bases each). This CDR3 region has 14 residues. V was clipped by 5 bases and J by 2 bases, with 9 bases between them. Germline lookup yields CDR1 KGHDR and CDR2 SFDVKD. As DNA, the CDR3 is TGTGCCACCAGTGGGGGGGCGACCTACAATGAGCAGTTCTTC. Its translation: CATSGGATYNEQFF.

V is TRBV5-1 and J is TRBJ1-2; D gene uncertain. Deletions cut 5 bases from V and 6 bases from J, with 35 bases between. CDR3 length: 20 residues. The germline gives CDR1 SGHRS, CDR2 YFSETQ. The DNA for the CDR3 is TGCGCCAGCAGGATGATGTACAATAGGGCAGGATGGTTTATGGAGCATGGCTACACCTTC. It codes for CASRMMYNRAGWFMEHGYTF.

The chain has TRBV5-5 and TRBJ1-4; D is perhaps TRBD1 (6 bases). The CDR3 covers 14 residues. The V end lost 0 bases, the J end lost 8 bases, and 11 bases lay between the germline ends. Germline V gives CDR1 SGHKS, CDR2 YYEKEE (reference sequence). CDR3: CASSLGQGQEKLFF. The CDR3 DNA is TGTGCCAGCAGCTTGGGCCAGGGGCAAGAAAAACTGTTTTTT.

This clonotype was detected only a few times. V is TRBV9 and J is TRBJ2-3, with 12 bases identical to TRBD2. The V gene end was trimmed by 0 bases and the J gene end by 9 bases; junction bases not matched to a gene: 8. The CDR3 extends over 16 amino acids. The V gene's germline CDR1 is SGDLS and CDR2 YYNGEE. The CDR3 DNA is TGTGCCAGCAGCGTAGCTCGGACTAGCGGGATTGGGACGCAGTATTTT. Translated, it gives CASSVARTSGIGTQYF.

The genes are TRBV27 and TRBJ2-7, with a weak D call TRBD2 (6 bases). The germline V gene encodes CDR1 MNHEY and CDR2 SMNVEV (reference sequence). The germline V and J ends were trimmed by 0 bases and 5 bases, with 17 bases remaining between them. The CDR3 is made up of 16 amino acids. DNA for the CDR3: TGTGCCAGCAGTTTATCGGAGGGAGGACCAAGCAACGAGCAGTACTTC. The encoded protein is CASSLSEGGPSNEQYF.

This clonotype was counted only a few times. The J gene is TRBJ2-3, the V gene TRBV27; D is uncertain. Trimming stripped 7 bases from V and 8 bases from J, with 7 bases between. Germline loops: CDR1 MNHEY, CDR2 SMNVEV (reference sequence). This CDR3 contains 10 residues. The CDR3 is CASNMGTQYF. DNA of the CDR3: TGTGCCAGCAACATGGGTACGCAGTATTTT.

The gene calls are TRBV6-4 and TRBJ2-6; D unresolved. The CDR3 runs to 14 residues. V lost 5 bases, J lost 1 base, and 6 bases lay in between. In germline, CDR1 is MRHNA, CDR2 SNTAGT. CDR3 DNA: TGTGCCAGCAGTCGACGATCTGGGGCCAACGTCCTGACTTTC. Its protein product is CASSRRSGANVLTF.

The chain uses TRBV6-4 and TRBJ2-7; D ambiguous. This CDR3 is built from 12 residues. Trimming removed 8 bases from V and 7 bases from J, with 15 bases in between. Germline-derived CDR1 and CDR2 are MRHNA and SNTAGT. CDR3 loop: CASGDGAGEQYF. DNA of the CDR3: TGTGCCAGCGGCGACGGTGCCGGAGAGCAGTACTTC.

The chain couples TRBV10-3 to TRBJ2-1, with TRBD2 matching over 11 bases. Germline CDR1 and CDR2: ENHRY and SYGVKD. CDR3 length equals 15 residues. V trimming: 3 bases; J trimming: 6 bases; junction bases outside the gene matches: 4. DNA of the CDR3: TGTGCCATCAGTGAAACTAGCGGGAGCTTCAATGAGCAGTTCTTC. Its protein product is CAISETSGSFNEQFF.

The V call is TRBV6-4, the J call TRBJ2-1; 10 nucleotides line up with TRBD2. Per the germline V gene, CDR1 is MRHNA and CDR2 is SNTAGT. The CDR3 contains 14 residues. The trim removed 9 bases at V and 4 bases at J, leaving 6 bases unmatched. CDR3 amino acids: CASSSGGPYNEQFF. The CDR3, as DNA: TGTGCCAGTTCTAGCGGGGGCCCTTACAATGAGCAGTTCTTC.

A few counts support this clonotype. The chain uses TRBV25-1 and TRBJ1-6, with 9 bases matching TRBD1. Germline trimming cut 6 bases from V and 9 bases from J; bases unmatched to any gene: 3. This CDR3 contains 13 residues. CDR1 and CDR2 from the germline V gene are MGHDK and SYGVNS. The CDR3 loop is CASREDRGSPLHF. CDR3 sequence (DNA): TGTGCCAGCAGAGAGGACAGGGGTTCACCCCTCCACTTT.

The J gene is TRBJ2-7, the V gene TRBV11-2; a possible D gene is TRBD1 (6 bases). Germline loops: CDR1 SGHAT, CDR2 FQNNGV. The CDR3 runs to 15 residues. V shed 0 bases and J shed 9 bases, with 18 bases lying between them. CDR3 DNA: TGTGCCAGCAGCTTAGAAATCGGCCAGGGGATTGGGCAGTACTTC. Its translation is CASSLEIGQGIGQYF. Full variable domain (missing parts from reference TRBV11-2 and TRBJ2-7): EAGVAQSPRYKIIEKRQSVAFWCNPISGHATLYWYQQILGQGPKLLIQFQNNGVVDDSQLPKDRFSAERLKGVDSTLKIQPAKLEDSAVYLCASSLEIGQGIGQYFGPGTRLTVT.

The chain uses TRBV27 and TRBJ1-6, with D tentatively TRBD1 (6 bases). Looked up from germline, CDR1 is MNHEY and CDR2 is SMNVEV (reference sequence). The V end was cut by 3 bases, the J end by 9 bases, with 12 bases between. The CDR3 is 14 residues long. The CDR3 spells CASSLGAWGSPLHF. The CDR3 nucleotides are TGTGCCAGCAGTTTGGGGGCTTGGGGTTCACCCCTCCACTTT.

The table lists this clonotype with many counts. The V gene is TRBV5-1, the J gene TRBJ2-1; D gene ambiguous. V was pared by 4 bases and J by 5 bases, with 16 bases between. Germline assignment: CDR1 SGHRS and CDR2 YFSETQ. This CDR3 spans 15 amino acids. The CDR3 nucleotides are TGCGCCAGCAGCCCCACGGACCCTTCCGACAATGAGCAGTTCTTC. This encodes CASSPTDPSDNEQFF.

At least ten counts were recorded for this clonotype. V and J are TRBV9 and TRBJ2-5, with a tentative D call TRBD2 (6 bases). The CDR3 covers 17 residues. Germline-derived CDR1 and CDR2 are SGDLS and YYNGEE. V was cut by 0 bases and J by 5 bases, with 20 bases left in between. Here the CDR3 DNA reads TGTGCCAGCAGCGTAGGTGTCCAGCGGGCAGATTTTGAGACCCAGTACTTC. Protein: CASSVGVQRADFETQYF.

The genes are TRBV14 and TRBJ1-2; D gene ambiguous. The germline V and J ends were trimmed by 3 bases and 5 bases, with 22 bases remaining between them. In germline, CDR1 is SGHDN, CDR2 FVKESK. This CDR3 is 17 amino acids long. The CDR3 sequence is CASSHRFGEGTLYGYTF. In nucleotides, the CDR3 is TGTGCCAGCAGCCACCGTTTCGGGGAGGGCACTTTATATGGCTACACCTTC.

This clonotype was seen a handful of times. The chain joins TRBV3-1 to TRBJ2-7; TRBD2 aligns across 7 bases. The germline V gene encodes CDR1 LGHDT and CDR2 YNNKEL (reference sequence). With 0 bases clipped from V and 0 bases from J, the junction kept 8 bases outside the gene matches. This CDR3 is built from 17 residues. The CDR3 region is CASSQEKSGVSSYEQYF. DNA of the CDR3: TGTGCCAGCAGCCAAGAAAAAAGCGGGGTTAGCTCCTACGAGCAGTACTTC.